These 23 T cell receptor beta chains were sequenced from one sample in a study of blood T cell repertoires in COVID-19. Clones were sequenced by immunoSEQ multiplex PCR, and TCRdb holds only the in-frame ones, with some missing. There are roughly 100,000 clones in the sample; about 75% occur only once, and 9.8% lies in the top ten. Sequenced sample: peripheral blood. These TCRs come from a woman older than 75 with acute or convalescent COVID-19.

The table lists this clone with a count of one. The genes are TRBV6-2 or TRBV6-3 and TRBJ2-6; no reliable D call. Germline V gene data show CDR1 as MNHEY and CDR2 as SVGEGT. Trimming shortened V by 6 bases and J by 0 bases, and 9 bases separated the two germline ends. The CDR3 length is 15 residues. CDR3 sequence (DNA): TGTGCCAGCAGCCGGGCCCCCTCTGGGGCCAACGTCCTGACTTTC. This translates into CASSRAPSGANVLTF.

The J gene is TRBJ2-7, the V gene TRBV6-1, with 8 bases that match TRBD1. V was pared by 3 bases and J by 5 bases, with 3 bases of the junction left unmatched. In germline, CDR1 is MNHNS, CDR2 SASEGT. The CDR3 has 13 amino acids. The CDR3 loop reads CASSDWGQDEQYF. The CDR3 nucleotides are TGTGCCAGCAGTGATTGGGGACAGGACGAGCAGTACTTC.

For this clone: This sample also contains other DNA sequences that code for the same CDR3. The genes are TRBV5-1 and TRBJ2-3; 9 bases fit TRBD2. Germline CDR1 and CDR2: SGHRS and YFSETQ. Unmatched junction bases numbered 5, after V lost 2 bases and J lost 1 base. The CDR3 is 16 amino acids. CDR3 residues: CASSFGSGGRTDTQYF. CDR3 coding DNA: TGCGCCAGCAGCTTCGGTAGCGGGGGCCGCACAGATACGCAGTATTTT.

The chain couples TRBV10-3 to TRBJ1-5; 8 bases fit TRBD1. There are 15 residues in the CDR3. J gave up 3 bases and V 4 bases, and 5 bases lay outside the gene matches. Germline lookup yields CDR1 ENHRY and CDR2 SYGVKD. Here the CDR3 reads CAISGTGRNNQPQHF. CDR3 DNA sequence: TGTGCCATCAGTGGGACAGGGAGGAACAATCAGCCCCAGCATTTT.

The chain is built from TRBV10-3 and TRBJ1-2; D gene uncertain. This CDR3 contains 15 residues. V gave up 5 bases and J gave up 3 bases, with 16 bases separating them. The germline V gene has CDR1 ENHRY and CDR2 SYGVKD. In DNA, the CDR3 is TGTGCCATCAGTTTGACGGGGTCGGATTACTATGGCTACACCTTC. This encodes CAISLTGSDYYGYTF.

The genes are TRBV7-2 and TRBJ2-7; TRBD2 aligns across 9 bases. CDR3 length: 16 residues. Germline assignment: CDR1 SGHTA and CDR2 FQGNSA. V was clipped by 5 bases and J by 2 bases; unmatched bases: 10. The CDR3 DNA is TGTGCCAGCAGCAGCCCAGCGGGAGGAAACCCCTACGAGCAGTACTTC. Its protein is CASSSPAGGNPYEQYF.

This clone was picked up one time. The chain has TRBV3-1 (or the pseudogene TRBV3-2) and TRBJ1-6, with D maybe TRBD1 (5 bases). V was trimmed by 5 bases and J by 7 bases, leaving 12 bases between them. CDR3 length: 14 amino acids. Germline CDR1 is LGHDT and CDR2 is YNNKEL (reference sequence). The CDR3 nucleotides are TGTGCCAGCAGCTTGCAGGGTAGGAATTCACCCCTCCACTTT. This encodes CASSLQGRNSPLHF.

The chain couples TRBV19 to TRBJ1-5; D gene ambiguous. Trimming stripped 5 bases from V and 2 bases from J, with 10 bases between. The germline gives CDR1 LNHDA, CDR2 SQIVND (reference sequence). CDR3 length: 14 residues. Here the CDR3 DNA reads TGTGCCAGTAGTGCGTCGAAAGGCAATCAGCCCCAGCATTTT. It specifies CASSASKGNQPQHF.

The chain combines TRBV7-2 with TRBJ1-2, with a weak D call TRBD1 (5 bases). The CDR3 consists of 14 residues. In germline, CDR1 is SGHTA, CDR2 FQGNSA. The V end lost 5 bases, the J end lost 4 bases, and 14 bases lay between the germline ends. DNA of the CDR3: TGTGCCAGCAGCCAACAGGCAGACGGCTATGGCTACACCTTC. Its translation is CASSQQADGYGYTF.

The chain joins TRBV7-9 to TRBJ1-1; D may be TRBD1 (6 bases). The germline gives CDR1 SEHNR, CDR2 FQNEAQ (reference sequence). Trimming took 4 bases from V and 4 from J, leaving 19 bases between them. This CDR3 contains 16 residues. CDR3 amino acids: CASSSPGPGVVTEAFF. In DNA, the CDR3 is TGTGCCAGCAGCTCTCCCGGACCAGGGGTGGTCACTGAAGCTTTCTTT.

The gene calls are TRBV6-5 and TRBJ2-1, with D possibly matching TRBD2 (6 bases). Per the germline V gene, CDR1 is MNHEY and CDR2 is SVGAGI. The CDR3 is made up of 14 amino acids. Deletions cut 3 bases from V and 7 bases from J, with 13 bases between. As DNA, the CDR3 is TGTGCCAGCAGTTATCTAGACGCGGGGAATGAGCAGTTCTTC. Its protein product is CASSYLDAGNEQFF.

The rearrangement links TRBV30 to TRBJ2-1, with 8 positions matching TRBD1. Germline CDR1 and CDR2: GTSNPN and SVGIG (reference sequence). CDR3 length equals 14 residues. The J segment lost 7 bases and the V segment lost 2 bases, leaving 7 bases of the junction unmatched. CDR3 nucleotide sequence: TGTGCCTGGAGTACCCGGGACAGGAGTAATGAGCAGTTCTTC. Amino acid sequence: CAWSTRDRSNEQFF.

This clone was picked up one time. The chain carries TRBV7-3 and TRBJ2-2, with TRBD2 identical over 10 bases. The junction had 4 bases not matched to a gene; V was cut back by 0 bases and J by 3 bases. Looked up from germline, CDR1 is SGHTA and CDR2 is FQGTGA. The CDR3 spans 17 residues. The CDR3: CASSLTSGGAYTGELFF. For the CDR3, the DNA is TGTGCCAGCAGCTTAACCAGCGGGGGGGCTTACACCGGGGAGCTGTTTTTT.

The V gene is TRBV9, the J gene TRBJ2-7; a weak D match, TRBD2 (5 bases). The CDR3 has 17 residues. V shed 3 bases and J shed 0 bases, with 19 bases lying between them. Germline loops: CDR1 SGDLS, CDR2 YYNGEE. CDR3 DNA sequence: TGTGCCAGCAGCGGAGGGAGTCGTGGAGGCGCCTCCTACGAGCAGTACTTC. It encodes CASSGGSRGGASYEQYF.

The chain joins TRBV19 to TRBJ1-4; D remains ambiguous. V was shortened by 10 bases and J by 0 bases, with 9 bases between the two germline ends. This CDR3 has 13 residues. CDR1 and CDR2 (germline): LNHDA, SQIVND (reference sequence). The CDR3 DNA reads as TGTGCCAATCAGCGCGCAACTAATGAAAAACTGTTTTTT. It specifies CANQRATNEKLFF.

The gene calls are TRBV11-3 and TRBJ2-7, with D possibly being TRBD2 (6 bases). Trimming left V 1 base short and J 6 bases short, with 10 bases between. Germline values: CDR1 SGHNT, CDR2 YENEEA. The CDR3 runs to 13 residues. CDR3 sequence reads: CASSLGGVSEQYF. DNA of the CDR3: TGTGCCAGCAGCTTAGGGGGGGTCTCCGAGCAGTACTTC.

In its sample, this clone was seen a few times. J is TRBJ2-5 and V is TRBV5-8; 13 nucleotides match TRBD2. Trimming at V came to 3 bases and at J to 2 bases, leaving 10 bases not matched to a gene. The germline V gene has CDR1 SGHTS and CDR2 YDEGEE. The CDR3 loop spans 18 amino acids. The CDR3 DNA follows: TGTGCCAGCAGCTCATGGACTAGCGGGAGTAGGGGTCAAGAGACCCAGTACTTC. Translated: CASSSWTSGSRGQETQYF. Filled out from reference TRBV5-8 and TRBJ2-5, the complete variable domain reads EAGVTQSPTHLIKTRGQQATLRCSPISGHTSVYWYQQALGLGLQFLLWYDEGEERNRGNFPPRFSGRQFPNYSSELNVNALELEDSALYLCASSSWTSGSRGQETQYFGPGTRLLVL.

The chain has TRBV6-6 and TRBJ2-5; TRBD2 matches at 8 bases. The CDR3 has 15 amino acids. CDR1 is MNHNY and CDR2 is SVGAGI in the germline V gene (reference sequence). V was clipped by 5 bases and J by 2 bases; unmatched bases: 7. As DNA, the CDR3 is TGTGCCAGCAGTCCCGGGGTAGCGGGGCAAGAGACCCAGTACTTC. This sequence encodes CASSPGVAGQETQYF.

The chain couples TRBV9 to TRBJ2-2; a possible D gene is TRBD1 (6 bases). V was cut by 4 bases and J by 4 bases, with 17 bases left in between. Per germline, CDR1 SGDLS and CDR2 YYNGEE. The CDR3 length is 16 residues. The DNA for the CDR3 is TGTGCCAGCAGCACCGATGCCCAGGGGTCCACCGGGGAGCTGTTTTTT. It yields the protein CASSTDAQGSTGELFF.

This sequence joins TRBV5-1 and TRBJ2-5; 7 bases agree with TRBD2. Germline lookup yields CDR1 SGHRS and CDR2 YFSETQ. The CDR3 has 16 amino acids. The junction had 12 bases not matched to a gene; V was cut back by 2 bases and J by 5 bases. CDR3: CASSFLSSGAGETQYF. DNA for the CDR3: TGCGCCAGCAGCTTTTTGTCTAGCGGAGCCGGGGAGACCCAGTACTTC.

This chain links TRBV7-2 with TRBJ2-1, with no clear D. Germline values: CDR1 SGHTA, CDR2 FQGNSA. This CDR3 spans 15 amino acids. V gave up 0 bases and J gave up 7 bases, with 13 bases separating them. The CDR3 bases are TGTGCCAGCAGCTTAGCGAGAATTAGTCTAAATGAGCAGTTCTTC. Residues: CASSLARISLNEQFF.

This clone was counted a few times. This rearrangement joins TRBV19 to TRBJ2-7; D unresolved. This CDR3 is built from 14 residues. V lost 3 bases to trimming and J lost 1 base, with 10 bases between them. CDR1 is LNHDA and CDR2 is SQIVND in the germline V gene (reference sequence). CDR3 in DNA: TGTGCCAGTAGTATTTCACAAGAATCCTACGAGCAGTACTTC. It codes for CASSISQESYEQYF.

This clone was seen just once. The chain recombines TRBV10-3 with TRBJ2-6; 12 nucleotides match TRBD1. Germline V gives CDR1 ENHRY, CDR2 SYGVKD. This CDR3 is 19 amino acids long. With 3 bases clipped from V and 1 base from J, the junction kept 7 bases outside the gene matches. CDR3 protein: CAISEGPGQGASGANVLTF. The CDR3 coding sequence is TGTGCCATCAGTGAAGGCCCGGGACAGGGGGCTTCTGGGGCCAACGTCCTGACTTTC.